The TCR beta chain described here comes from a study of response to subunit inactivated influenza vaccine. TCRdb ran MiXCR on the RT-PCR reads and lists one entry per CDR3 protein. The sample lists a few hundred thousand distinct CDR3 sequences; approximately 6.9% were seen once. The V gene's germline CDR1 is DFQATT and CDR2 SNEGSKA (reference sequence). CDR3 length: 14 residues. Trimming took off 5 bases at V and 6 bases at J, with 17 bases between the two ends. Study-level findings and limits: Only a handful of new T cells, the authors suggested, are recruited with each seasonal influenza vaccination.

There are many counts of this clonotype. Its antigen remains unidentified. The chain carries TRBV20-1 and TRBJ1-5; unclear D gene. The input for sequencing was PBMCs from blood, taken around 25 months after vaccination. The sequence was collected from a man between 50 and 75 years old who received an inactivated influenza vaccine. The CDR3 region has the DNA TGCAGTGCTCCTCAGTTTGCGGGGAGTCAGCCCCAGCATTTT. It yields the protein CSAPQFAGSQPQHF.